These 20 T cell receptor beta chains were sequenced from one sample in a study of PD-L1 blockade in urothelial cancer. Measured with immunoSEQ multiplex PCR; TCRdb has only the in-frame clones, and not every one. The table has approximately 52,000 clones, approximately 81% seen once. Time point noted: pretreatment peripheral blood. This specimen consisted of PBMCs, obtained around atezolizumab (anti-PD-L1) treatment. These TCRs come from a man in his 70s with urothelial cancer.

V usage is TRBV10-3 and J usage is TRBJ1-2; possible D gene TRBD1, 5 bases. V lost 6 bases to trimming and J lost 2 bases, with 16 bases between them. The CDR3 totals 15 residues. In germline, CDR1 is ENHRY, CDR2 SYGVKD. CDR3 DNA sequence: TGTGCCATCAGACCCGGCCGACAGCTCAACTATGGCTACACCTTC. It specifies CAIRPGRQLNYGYTF.

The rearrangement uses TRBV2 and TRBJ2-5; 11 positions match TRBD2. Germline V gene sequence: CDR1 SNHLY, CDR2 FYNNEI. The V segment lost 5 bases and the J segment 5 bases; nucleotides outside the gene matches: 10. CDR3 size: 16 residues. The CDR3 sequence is CASSPGTSGLFETQYF. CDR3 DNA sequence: TGTGCCAGCAGTCCCGGGACTAGCGGACTTTTTGAGACCCAGTACTTC.

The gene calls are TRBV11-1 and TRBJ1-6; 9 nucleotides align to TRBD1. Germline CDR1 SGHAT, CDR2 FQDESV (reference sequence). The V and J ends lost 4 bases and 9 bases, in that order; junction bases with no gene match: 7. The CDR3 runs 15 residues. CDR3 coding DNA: TGTGCCAGCAGCTCTACAGGGGGCGCGGGTTCACCCCTCCACTTT. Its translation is CASSSTGGAGSPLHF. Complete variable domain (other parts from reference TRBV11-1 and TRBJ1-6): EAEVAQSPRYKITEKSQAVAFWCDPISGHATLYWYRQILGQGPELLVQFQDESVVDDSQLPKDRFSAERLKGVDSTLKIQPAELGDSAMYLCASSSTGGAGSPLHFGNGTRLTVT.

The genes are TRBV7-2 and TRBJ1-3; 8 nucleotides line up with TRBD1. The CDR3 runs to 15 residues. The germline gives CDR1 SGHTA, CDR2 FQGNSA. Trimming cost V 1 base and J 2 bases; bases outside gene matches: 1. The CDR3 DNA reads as TGTGCCAGCAGCTTAGACAGGGGGACTGGAAACACCATATATTTT. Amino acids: CASSLDRGTGNTIYF.

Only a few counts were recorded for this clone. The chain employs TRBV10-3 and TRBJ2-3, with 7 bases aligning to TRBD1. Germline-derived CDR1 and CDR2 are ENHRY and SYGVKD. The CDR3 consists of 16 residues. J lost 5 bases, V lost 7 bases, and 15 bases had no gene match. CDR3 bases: TGTGCCATCACCGGCTCCGGACAGGAACACGGAGATACGCAGTATTTT. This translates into CAITGSGQEHGDTQYF.

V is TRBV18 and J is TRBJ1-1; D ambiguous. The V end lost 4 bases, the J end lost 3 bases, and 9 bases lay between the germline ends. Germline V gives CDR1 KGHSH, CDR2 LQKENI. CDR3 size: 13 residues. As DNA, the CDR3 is TGTGCCAGCTCACAATCGTCGTACACTGAAGCTTTCTTT. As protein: CASSQSSYTEAFF.

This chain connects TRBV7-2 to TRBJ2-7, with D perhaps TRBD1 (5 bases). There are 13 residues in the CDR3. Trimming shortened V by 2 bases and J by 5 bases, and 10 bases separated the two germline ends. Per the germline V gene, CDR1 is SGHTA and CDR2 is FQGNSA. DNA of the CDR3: TGTGCCAGCAGCTTAAGCAGGGTGGACGAGCAGTACTTC. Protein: CASSLSRVDEQYF.

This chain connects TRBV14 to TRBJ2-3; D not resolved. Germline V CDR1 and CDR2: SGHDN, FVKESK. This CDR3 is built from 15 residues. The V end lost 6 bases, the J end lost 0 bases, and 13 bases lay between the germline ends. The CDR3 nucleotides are TGTGCCAGCAGATCCTACCGGTCTAGCACAGATACGCAGTATTTT. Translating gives CASRSYRSSTDTQYF.

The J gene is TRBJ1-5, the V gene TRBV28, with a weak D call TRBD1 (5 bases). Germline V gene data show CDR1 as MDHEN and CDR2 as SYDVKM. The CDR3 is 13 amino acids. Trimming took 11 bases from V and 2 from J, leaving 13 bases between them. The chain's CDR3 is CAGGLEGNQPQHF. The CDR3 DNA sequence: TGTGCCGGGGGGTTGGAGGGCAATCAGCCCCAGCATTTT.

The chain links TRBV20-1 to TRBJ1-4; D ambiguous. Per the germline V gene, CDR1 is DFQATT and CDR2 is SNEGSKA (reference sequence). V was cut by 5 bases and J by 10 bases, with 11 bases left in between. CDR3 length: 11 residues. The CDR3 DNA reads TGCAGTGCTCCCTCCCGGGGAAAACTGTTTTTT. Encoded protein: CSAPSRGKLFF.

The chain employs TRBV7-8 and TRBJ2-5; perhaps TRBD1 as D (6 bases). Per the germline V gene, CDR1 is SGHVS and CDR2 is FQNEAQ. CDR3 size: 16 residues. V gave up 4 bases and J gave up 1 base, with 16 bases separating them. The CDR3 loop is CASSSKQGSPQETQYF. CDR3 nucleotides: TGTGCCAGCAGCTCTAAGCAGGGGTCCCCCCAAGAGACCCAGTACTTC. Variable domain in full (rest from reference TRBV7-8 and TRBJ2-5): GAGVSQSPRYKVAKRGQDVALRCDPISGHVSLFWYQQALGQGPEFLTYFQNEAQLDKSGLPSDRFFAERPEGSVSTLKIQRTQQEDSAVYLCASSSKQGSPQETQYFGPGTRLLVL.

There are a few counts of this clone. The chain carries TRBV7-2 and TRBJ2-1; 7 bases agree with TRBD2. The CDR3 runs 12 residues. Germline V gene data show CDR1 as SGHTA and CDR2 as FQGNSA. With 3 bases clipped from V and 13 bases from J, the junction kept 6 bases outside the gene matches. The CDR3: CASSLSSGVQFF. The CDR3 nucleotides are TGTGCCAGCAGCTTGTCGAGCGGGGTTCAGTTCTTC. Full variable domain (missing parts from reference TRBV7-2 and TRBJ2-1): GAGVSQSPSNKVTEKGKDVELRCDPISGHTALYWYRQSLGQGLEFLIYFQGNSAPDKSGLPSDRFSAERTGGSVSTLTIQRTQQEDSAVYLCASSLSSGVQFFGPGTRLTVL.

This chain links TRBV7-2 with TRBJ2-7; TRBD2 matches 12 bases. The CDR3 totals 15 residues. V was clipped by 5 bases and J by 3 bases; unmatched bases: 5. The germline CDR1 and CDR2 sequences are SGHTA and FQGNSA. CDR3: CASSATSGGFYEQYF. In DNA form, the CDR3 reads TGTGCCAGCAGCGCGACTAGCGGGGGCTTCTACGAGCAGTACTTC. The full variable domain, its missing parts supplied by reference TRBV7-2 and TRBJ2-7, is GAGVSQSPSNKVTEKGKDVELRCDPISGHTALYWYRQSLGQGLEFLIYFQGNSAPDKSGLPSDRFSAERTGGSVSTLTIQRTQQEDSAVYLCASSATSGGFYEQYFGPGTRLTVT.

The CDR3, as DNA: TGCGCCAGCACCCCGGTCTTCCGCACAGATACGCAGTATTTT. Translating gives CASTPVFRTDTQYF. The chain carries TRBV10-2 and TRBJ2-3; D gene ambiguous. Trimming stripped 7 bases from V and 1 base from J, with 12 bases between. Germline V gene lookup returns CDR1 WSHSY and CDR2 SAAADI. CDR3 length equals 14 residues.

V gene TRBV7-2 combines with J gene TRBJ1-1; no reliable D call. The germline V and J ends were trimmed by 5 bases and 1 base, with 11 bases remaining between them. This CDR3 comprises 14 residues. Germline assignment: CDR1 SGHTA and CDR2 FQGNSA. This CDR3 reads CASSRRAGNTEAFF. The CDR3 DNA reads TGTGCCAGCAGCCGAAGGGCGGGGAACACTGAAGCTTTCTTT.

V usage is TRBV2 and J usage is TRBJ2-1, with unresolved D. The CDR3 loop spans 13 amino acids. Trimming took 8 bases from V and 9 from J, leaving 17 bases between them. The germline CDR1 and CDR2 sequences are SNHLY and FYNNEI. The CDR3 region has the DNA TGTGCCAGCTCCGCTAGTTTCAATAGTGAGCAGTTCTTC. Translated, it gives CASSASFNSEQFF.

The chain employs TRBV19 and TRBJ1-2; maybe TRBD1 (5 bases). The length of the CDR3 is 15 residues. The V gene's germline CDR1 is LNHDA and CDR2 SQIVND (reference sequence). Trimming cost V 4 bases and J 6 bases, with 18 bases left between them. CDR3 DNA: TGTGCCAGTAGTACTCCCTTTGGCAGGGAGGATGGCTACACCTTC. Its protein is CASSTPFGREDGYTF. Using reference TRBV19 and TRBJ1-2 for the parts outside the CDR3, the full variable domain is DGGITQSPKYLFRKEGQNVTLSCEQNLNHDAMYWYRQDPGQGLRLIYYSQIVNDFQKGDIAEGYSVSREKKESFPLTVTSAQKNPTAFYLCASSTPFGREDGYTFGSGTRLTVV.

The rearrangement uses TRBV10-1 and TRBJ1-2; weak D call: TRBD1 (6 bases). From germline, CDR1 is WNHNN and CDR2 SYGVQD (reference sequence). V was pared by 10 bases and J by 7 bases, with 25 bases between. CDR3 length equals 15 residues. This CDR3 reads CAKHILPGQCCGYTF. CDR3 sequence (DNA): TGCGCCAAGCACATCCTCCCCGGACAGTGCTGTGGCTACACCTTC.

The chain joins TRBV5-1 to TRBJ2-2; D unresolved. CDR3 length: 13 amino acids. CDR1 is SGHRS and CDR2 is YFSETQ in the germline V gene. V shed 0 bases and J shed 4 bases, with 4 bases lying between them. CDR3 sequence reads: CASSLDITGELFF. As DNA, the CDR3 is TGCGCCAGCAGCTTGGACATCACCGGGGAGCTGTTTTTT.

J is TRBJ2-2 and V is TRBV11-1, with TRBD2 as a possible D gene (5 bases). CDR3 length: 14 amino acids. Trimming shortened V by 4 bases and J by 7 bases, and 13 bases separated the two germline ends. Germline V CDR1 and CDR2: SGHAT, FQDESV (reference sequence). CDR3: CASSSTGIDGELFF. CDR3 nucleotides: TGTGCCAGCAGCTCGACGGGGATCGACGGGGAGCTGTTTTTT.